These 31 T cell receptor beta chains originate from one sample sequenced in a study of OX40 agonist ivuxolimab in advanced cancers. TCRdb's table, derived via immunoSEQ multiplex PCR, lists solely in-frame clones and lacks some. In the table there are roughly 60,000 clones, roughly 84% of which are singletons. The starting material was CD4+ or CD8+ T cells sorted from blood, obtained in a trial of the OX40 agonist ivuxolimab. The receptors were sampled from an adult with an advanced solid tumor such as melanoma, head and neck, liver or kidney cancer.

This sequence joins TRBV4-2 and TRBJ1-1; TRBD1 agrees at 8 bases. V shed 0 bases and J 3 bases; nucleotides not matched to a gene: 12. The germline CDR1 and CDR2 sequences are LGHNA and YNFKEQ. The CDR3 has 18 residues. The CDR3 DNA follows: TGTGCCAGCAGCCAAGAAGTGTTTGTTTTGGACAGGGACACTGAAGCTTTCTTT. This codes for CASSQEVFVLDRDTEAFF.

V and J are TRBV5-1 and TRBJ2-1; TRBD1 is a possible D gene (5 bases). Trimming cost V 0 bases and J 5 bases, with 12 bases left between them. This CDR3 is 15 amino acids long. Germline V CDR1 and CDR2: SGHRS, YFSETQ. For the CDR3, the DNA is TGCGCCAGCAGCTTGGGACAGTCGACCAACAATGAGCAGTTCTTC. This gives the protein CASSLGQSTNNEQFF.

CDR3 sequence reads: CASSFSAGGGDTQYF. CDR3 bases: TGTGCCAGCAGCTTTTCTGCGGGGGGTGGAGATACGCAGTATTTT. The rearrangement uses TRBV5-4 and TRBJ2-3; 8 nucleotides line up with TRBD2. V was pared by 2 bases and J by 5 bases, with 7 bases of the junction left unmatched. Germline V gene sequence: CDR1 SGHNT, CDR2 YYREEE (reference sequence). CDR3 length: 15 amino acids.

J is TRBJ1-1 and V is TRBV18, with 7 nucleotides matching TRBD1. Germline CDR1 KGHSH, CDR2 LQKENI. The CDR3 loop spans 15 amino acids. Trimming cost V 4 bases and J 2 bases; bases outside gene matches: 7. The CDR3: CASSLETGSNTEAFF. CDR3 in DNA: TGTGCCAGCTCACTGGAGACAGGGTCAAACACTGAAGCTTTCTTT.

This clone has a handful of counts. The chain has TRBV7-8 and TRBJ2-1; 10 nucleotides line up with TRBD2. The V segment lost 1 base and the J segment 2 bases; nucleotides outside the gene matches: 5. CDR3 length equals 17 residues. Germline assignment: CDR1 SGHVS and CDR2 FQNEAQ. This CDR3 is CASSLVLAGGAYNEQFF. In DNA, the CDR3 is TGTGCCAGCAGCTTAGTTTTAGCGGGAGGTGCCTACAATGAGCAGTTCTTC.

The rearrangement links TRBV5-1 to TRBJ1-1, with a weak D call TRBD1 (5 bases). The germline CDR1 and CDR2 sequences are SGHRS and YFSETQ. The length of the CDR3 is 19 residues. V lost 1 base, J lost 0 bases, and 22 bases lay in between. The CDR3 reads CASSLTRPGDGYMNTEAFF. CDR3 nucleotide sequence: TGCGCCAGCAGCTTGACACGTCCCGGGGACGGATATATGAACACTGAAGCTTTCTTT.

The chain links TRBV5-1 to TRBJ2-1, with D maybe TRBD1 (6 bases). The CDR3 is 14 amino acids. The germline V and J ends were trimmed by 3 bases and 7 bases, with 14 bases remaining between them. Germline V gene lookup returns CDR1 SGHRS and CDR2 YFSETQ. CDR3 bases: TGCGCCAGCAGCTGGTCAGGGGATCGGAATGAGCAGTTCTTC. Amino acid sequence: CASSWSGDRNEQFF.

The V call is TRBV28, the J call TRBJ1-5; 11 bases align to TRBD1. CDR1 and CDR2 from the germline V gene are MDHEN and SYDVKM. This CDR3 has 15 residues. V shed 4 bases and J 9 bases; nucleotides not matched to a gene: 8. This CDR3 is CASSSRGQGVRPQHF. CDR3 nucleotides: TGTGCCAGCAGTTCTAGGGGACAGGGGGTCAGGCCCCAGCATTTT. Supplemented by reference TRBV28 and TRBJ1-5, the full variable domain reads DVKVTQSSRYLVKRTGEKVFLECVQDMDHENMFWYRQDPGLGLRLIYFSYDVKMKEKGDIPEGYSVSREKKERFSLILESASTNQTSMYLCASSSRGQGVRPQHFGDGTRLSIL.

V and J are TRBV7-9 and TRBJ2-3; D possibly matches TRBD1 or TRBD2 (5 bases each). Germline V gene data show CDR1 as SEHNR and CDR2 as FQNEAQ (reference sequence). The CDR3 is 15 amino acids. The ends were cut back, 3 bases at V and 2 bases at J, with 12 bases in the middle. CDR3 protein: CASSFGPGTTDTQYF. CDR3 nucleotides: TGTGCCAGCAGCTTTGGGCCAGGGACCACAGATACGCAGTATTTT. The full variable domain, with the rest looked up from reference TRBV7-9 and TRBJ2-3, is DTGVSQNPRHKITKRGQNVTFRCDPISEHNRLYWYRQTLGQGPEFLTYFQNEAQLEKSRLLSDRFSAERPKGSFSTLEIQRTEQGDSAMYLCASSFGPGTTDTQYFGPGTRLTVL.

The chain recombines TRBV9 with TRBJ1-2; 7 nucleotides match TRBD1. The CDR3 extends over 16 amino acids. Per the germline V gene, CDR1 is SGDLS and CDR2 is YYNGEE. V dropped 0 bases and J dropped 4; count of bases not matched to a gene: 9. DNA for the CDR3: TGTGCCAGCAGCGTAGGTGGGCAGGGGGTAGGCTATGGCTACACCTTC. Its translation is CASSVGGQGVGYGYTF.

The chain recombines TRBV27 with TRBJ2-1; 8 nucleotides align to TRBD2. Germline CDR1 reads MNHEY; CDR2 reads SMNVEV (reference sequence). This CDR3 region has 17 residues. Germline trimming cut 6 bases from V and 8 bases from J; bases unmatched to any gene: 18. The CDR3 region is CASSSGWGKRGRDEQFF. In DNA, the CDR3 is TGTGCCAGCAGCTCAGGGTGGGGTAAGCGGGGGCGGGATGAGCAGTTCTTC.

The chain employs TRBV12-2 and TRBJ1-2. TRBV12-2 is a documented pseudogene. The CDR3 loop spans 13 amino acids. The chain's CDR3 is CASRPGLCGGYTF. Written as DNA, the CDR3 is TGTGCAAGTCGCCCCGGGCTGTGTGGAGGCTACACCTTC.

The V and J genes are TRBV28 and TRBJ1-5; D is perhaps TRBD1 (6 bases). In germline, CDR1 is MDHEN, CDR2 SYDVKM. The V and J ends lost 4 bases and 5 bases respectively, with 24 bases between them. The CDR3 totals 18 residues. The CDR3 loop is CASSYNARGQTFYQPQHF. DNA of the CDR3: TGTGCCAGCAGTTATAATGCACGGGGACAAACTTTCTATCAGCCCCAGCATTTT.

V and J are TRBV27 and TRBJ2-3, with TRBD2 as a possible D gene (5 bases). Germline V gene data show CDR1 as MNHEY and CDR2 as SMNVEV (reference sequence). The CDR3 runs to 16 residues. V was cut by 10 bases and J by 2 bases, with 22 bases left in between. The DNA for the CDR3 is TGTGCCAAACCTCCTTTCGAGGGCCCCAACACAGATACGCAGTATTTT. Encoded protein: CAKPPFEGPNTDTQYF.

The V and J genes are TRBV29-1 and TRBJ2-5; 10 bases are a match to TRBD1. Matching the DNA end better, TRBJ2-7 makes the J call doubtful. Germline CDR1 reads SQVTM; CDR2 reads ANQGSEA. This CDR3 spans 14 amino acids. The CDR3 DNA is TGCAGCGTTGAAGATCCGGGACAGGGGTACGAGCAGTACTTC. It encodes CSVEDPGQGYEQYF.

The chain recombines TRBV7-9 with TRBJ1-1, with 8 bases lining up with TRBD1. Germline V lookup: CDR1 SEHNR, CDR2 FQNEAQ (reference sequence). This CDR3 spans 15 amino acids. Unmatched junction bases numbered 4, after V lost 3 bases and J lost 1 base. The DNA for the CDR3 is TGTGCCAGCAGCTTGGGGGACAGGAAGAACACTGAAGCTTTCTTT. Residues: CASSLGDRKNTEAFF.

This clone has a single count. The chain combines TRBV6-5 with TRBJ2-5; D is undetermined. CDR3 length: 15 residues. V was pared by 0 bases and J by 5 bases, with 13 bases between. Germline V gene lookup returns CDR1 MNHEY and CDR2 SVGAGI. The chain's CDR3 is CASSYSPGPMETQYF. The CDR3 DNA follows: TGTGCCAGCAGTTACTCTCCGGGCCCTATGGAGACCCAGTACTTC.

The V gene is TRBV19, the J gene TRBJ2-7, with D perhaps assigned TRBD1 or TRBD2 (5 bases each). Germline CDR1 and CDR2: LNHDA and SQIVND (reference sequence). Trimming took 3 bases from V and 6 from J, leaving 12 bases between them. The CDR3 is 13 amino acids. The CDR3 region has the DNA TGTGCCAGTAGTATGGGGACGGCGTTCGAGCAGTACTTC. As protein: CASSMGTAFEQYF.

This clone was counted a few times. The chain couples TRBV30 to TRBJ1-4, with D uncertain. V was shortened by 4 bases and J by 13 bases, with 4 bases between the two germline ends. The CDR3 is 8 residues long. Germline-derived CDR1 and CDR2 are GTSNPN and SVGIG (reference sequence). The CDR3 DNA is TGTGCCTGGATCCCACTGTTTTTT. Translation gives CAWIPLFF.

In its sample, this clone was seen once. This chain uses TRBV2 with TRBJ2-3, with D possibly being TRBD2 (5 bases). The V gene's germline CDR1 is SNHLY and CDR2 FYNNEI. The V end lost 3 bases, the J end lost 8 bases, and 9 bases lay between the germline ends. The CDR3 consists of 12 residues. The CDR3 spells CASSEVAGTQYF. Written as DNA, the CDR3 is TGTGCCAGCAGTGAGGTTGCGGGTACGCAGTATTTT.

This sequence joins TRBV28 and TRBJ1-6, with D tentatively TRBD1 (5 bases). Germline-derived CDR1 and CDR2 are MDHEN and SYDVKM. V lost 4 bases, J lost 1 base, and 14 bases lay in between. This CDR3 has 17 residues. The CDR3, as DNA: TGTGCCAGCAGTTGGAGGGGACGGAGATCCTATAATTCACCCCTCCACTTT. It translates to CASSWRGRRSYNSPLHF.

This clone has just a few counts. The chain employs TRBV6-1 and TRBJ1-4; perhaps TRBD1 as D (6 bases). CDR1 and CDR2 from the germline V gene are MNHNS and SASEGT. The CDR3 contains 15 residues. V lost 7 bases, J lost 1 base, and 13 bases lay in between. CDR3 coding DNA: TGTGCCAGCACCCTAGGGGGAGGAACTAATGAAAAACTGTTTTTT. This sequence encodes CASTLGGGTNEKLFF.

The chain combines TRBV2 with TRBJ1-2, with 9 bases aligning to TRBD1. Germline V gene data show CDR1 as SNHLY and CDR2 as FYNNEI. V shed 0 bases, J shed 8 bases, and the junction held 7 bases outside the gene matches. This CDR3 is built from 15 residues. In DNA form, the CDR3 reads TGTGCCAGCAGTGAAGCGCACACAGGGGGCCGGGGCTACACCTTC. Its protein product is CASSEAHTGGRGYTF.

The chain joins TRBV6-1 to TRBJ2-5, with 8 nucleotides matching TRBD2. The germline V gene encodes CDR1 MNHNS and CDR2 SASEGT. This CDR3 region has 12 residues. The J segment lost 7 bases and the V segment lost 2 bases, leaving 0 bases of the junction unmatched. CDR3 loop: CASSERGGTQYF. Written as DNA, the CDR3 is TGTGCCAGCAGTGAACGGGGGGGGACCCAGTACTTC.

This chain connects TRBV15 to TRBJ2-7; D is ambiguous. Germline CDR1 and CDR2: LNHNV and YYDKDF (reference sequence). Trimming removed 3 bases at V and 1 base at J, with 7 bases between. The CDR3 contains 13 residues. CDR3 DNA sequence: TGTGCCACCAGCAGGGCCATTTCCTACGAGCAGTACTTC. Protein: CATSRAISYEQYF.

The genes are TRBV19 and TRBJ1-3; D remains unclear. In germline, CDR1 is LNHDA, CDR2 SQIVND (reference sequence). Trimming left V 3 bases short and J 0 bases short, with 9 bases between. This CDR3 contains 15 residues. CDR3 DNA: TGTGCCAGTAGTATTTTGTTCCTCTCTGGAAACACCATATATTTT. Its protein is CASSILFLSGNTIYF.

The V call is TRBV5-4, the J call TRBJ1-1; possibly TRBD1 for D (6 bases). The CDR3 is made up of 13 amino acids. With 6 bases removed from V and 2 bases from J, the gap between germline ends came to 11 bases. The germline CDR1 and CDR2 sequences are SGHNT and YYREEE (reference sequence). The CDR3 DNA reads as TGTGCCAGCACCACGGACAGAAACACTGAAGCTTTCTTT. Translation gives CASTTDRNTEAFF.

This chain connects TRBV6-1 to TRBJ2-4, with D unresolved. Germline CDR1 and CDR2: MNHNS and SASEGT. CDR3 length equals 15 residues. Trimming removed 0 bases at V and 0 bases at J, with 6 bases between. CDR3 nucleotide sequence: TGTGCCAGCAGTGAAGCGACACTAGCCAAAAACATTCAGTACTTC. Translating gives CASSEATLAKNIQYF.

This rearrangement joins TRBV18 to TRBJ1-6, with D perhaps TRBD1 (6 bases). V was shortened by 2 bases and J by 8 bases, with 10 bases between the two germline ends. CDR3 size: 14 residues. CDR1 is KGHSH, CDR2 LQKENI, per germline. The CDR3 coding sequence is TGTGCCAGCTCACCATCAGGGGATGATTCACCCCTCCACTTT. Amino acids: CASSPSGDDSPLHF.

This chain's CDR3 is CASSLVDSGANVLTF. The CDR3 bases are TGTGCCAGCAGCTTAGTCGACTCTGGGGCCAACGTCCTGACTTTC. The chain links TRBV7-8 to TRBJ2-6; no clear D. The CDR3 is made up of 15 amino acids. Germline CDR1 is SGHVS and CDR2 is FQNEAQ. V was cut by 1 base and J by 0 bases, with 4 bases left in between.

V is TRBV10-3 and J is TRBJ2-1, with 7 bases that match TRBD2. Per the germline V gene, CDR1 is ENHRY and CDR2 is SYGVKD. The CDR3 spans 15 residues. Trimming took 7 bases from V and 5 from J; bases not matched to a gene: 11. CDR3 sequence reads: CAITGTTQGDNEQFF. CDR3 nucleotides: TGTGCCATCACTGGGACTACTCAAGGGGACAATGAGCAGTTCTTC.